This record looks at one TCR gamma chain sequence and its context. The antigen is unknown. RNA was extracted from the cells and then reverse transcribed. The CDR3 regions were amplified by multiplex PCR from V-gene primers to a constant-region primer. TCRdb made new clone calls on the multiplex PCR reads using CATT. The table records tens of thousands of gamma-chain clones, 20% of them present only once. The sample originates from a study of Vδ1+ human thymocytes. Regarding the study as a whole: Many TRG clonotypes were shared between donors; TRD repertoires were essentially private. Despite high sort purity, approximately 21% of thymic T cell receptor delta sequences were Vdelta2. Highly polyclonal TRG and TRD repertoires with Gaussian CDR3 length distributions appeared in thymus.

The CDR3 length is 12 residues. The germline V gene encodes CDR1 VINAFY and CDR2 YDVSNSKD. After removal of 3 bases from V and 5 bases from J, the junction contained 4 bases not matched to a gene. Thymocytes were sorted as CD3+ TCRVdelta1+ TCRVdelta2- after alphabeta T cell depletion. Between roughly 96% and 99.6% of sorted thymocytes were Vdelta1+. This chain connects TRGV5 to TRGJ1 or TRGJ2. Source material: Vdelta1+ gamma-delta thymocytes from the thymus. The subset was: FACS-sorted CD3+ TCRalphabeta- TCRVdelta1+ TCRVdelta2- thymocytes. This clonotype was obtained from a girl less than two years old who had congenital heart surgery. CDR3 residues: CATWDSDYKKLF. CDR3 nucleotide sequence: TGTGCCACCTGGGACTCAGATTATAAGAAACTCTTT.